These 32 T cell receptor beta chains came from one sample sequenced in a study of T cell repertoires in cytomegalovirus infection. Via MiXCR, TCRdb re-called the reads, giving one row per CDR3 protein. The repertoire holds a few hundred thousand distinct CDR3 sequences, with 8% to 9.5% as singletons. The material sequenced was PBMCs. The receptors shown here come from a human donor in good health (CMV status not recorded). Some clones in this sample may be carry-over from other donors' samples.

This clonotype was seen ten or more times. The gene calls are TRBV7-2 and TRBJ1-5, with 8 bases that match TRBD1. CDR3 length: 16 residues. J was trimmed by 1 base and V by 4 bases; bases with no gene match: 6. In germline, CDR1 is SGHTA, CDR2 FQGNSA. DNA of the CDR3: TGTGCCAGCAGCTCCAGGACAGGGCCCAGCAATCAGCCCCAGCATTTT. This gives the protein CASSSRTGPSNQPQHF.

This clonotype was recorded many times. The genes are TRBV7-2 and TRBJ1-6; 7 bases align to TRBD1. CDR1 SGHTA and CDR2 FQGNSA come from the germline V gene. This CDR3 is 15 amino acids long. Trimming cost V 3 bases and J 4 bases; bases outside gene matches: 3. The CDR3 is CASSFSGQYNSPLHF. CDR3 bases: TGTGCCAGCAGCTTTTCGGGACAGTATAATTCACCCCTCCACTTT.

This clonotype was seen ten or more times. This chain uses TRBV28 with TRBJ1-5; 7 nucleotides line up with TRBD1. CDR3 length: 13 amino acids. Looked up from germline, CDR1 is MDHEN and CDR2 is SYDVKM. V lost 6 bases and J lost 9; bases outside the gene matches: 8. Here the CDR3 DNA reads TGTGCCAGCAGGCCTGACAGGGTCCGGCCCCAGCATTTT. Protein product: CASRPDRVRPQHF.

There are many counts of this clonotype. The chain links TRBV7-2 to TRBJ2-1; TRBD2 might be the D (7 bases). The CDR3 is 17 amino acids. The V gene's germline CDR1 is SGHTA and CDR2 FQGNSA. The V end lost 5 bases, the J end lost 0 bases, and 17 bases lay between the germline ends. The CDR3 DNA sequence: TGTGCCAGCAGCCGCGCGGGGAGGGGGAGCTCCTACAATGAGCAGTTCTTC. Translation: CASSRAGRGSSYNEQFF.

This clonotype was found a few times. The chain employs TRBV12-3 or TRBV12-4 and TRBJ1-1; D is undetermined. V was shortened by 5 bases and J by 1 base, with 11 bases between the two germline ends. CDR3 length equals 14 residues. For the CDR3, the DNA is TGTGCCAGCAGTCCTCGGTGGGCGAACACTGAAGCTTTCTTT. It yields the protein CASSPRWANTEAFF.

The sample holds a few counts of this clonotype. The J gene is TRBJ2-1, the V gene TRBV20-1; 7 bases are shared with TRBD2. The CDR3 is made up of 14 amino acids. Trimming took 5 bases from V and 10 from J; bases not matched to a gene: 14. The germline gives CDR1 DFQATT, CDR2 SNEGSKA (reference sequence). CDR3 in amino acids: CSAATRGRALEQFF. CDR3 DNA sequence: TGCAGTGCTGCCACTCGTGGGAGGGCCTTGGAGCAGTTCTTC.

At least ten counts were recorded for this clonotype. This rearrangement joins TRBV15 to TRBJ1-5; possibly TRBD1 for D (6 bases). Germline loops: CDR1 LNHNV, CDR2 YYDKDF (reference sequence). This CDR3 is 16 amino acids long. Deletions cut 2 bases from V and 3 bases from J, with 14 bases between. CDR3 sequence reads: CATSRTTGGDNQPQHF. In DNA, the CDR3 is TGTGCCACCAGCAGAACGACAGGAGGGGACAATCAGCCCCAGCATTTT.

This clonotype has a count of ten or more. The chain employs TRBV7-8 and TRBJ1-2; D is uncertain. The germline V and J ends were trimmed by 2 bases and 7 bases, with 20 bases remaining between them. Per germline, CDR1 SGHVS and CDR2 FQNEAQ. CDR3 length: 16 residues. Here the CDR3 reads CASSLSPLKGSGGYTF. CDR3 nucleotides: TGTGCCAGCAGCTTAAGCCCCCTAAAGGGTTCTGGTGGCTACACCTTC.

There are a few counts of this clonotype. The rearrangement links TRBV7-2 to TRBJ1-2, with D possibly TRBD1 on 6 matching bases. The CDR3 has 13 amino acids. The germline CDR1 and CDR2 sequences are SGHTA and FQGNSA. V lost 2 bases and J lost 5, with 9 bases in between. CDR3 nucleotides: TGTGCCAGCAGCTTATCCCAGGGGTATGGCTACACCTTC. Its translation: CASSLSQGYGYTF. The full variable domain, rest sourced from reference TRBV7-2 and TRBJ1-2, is GAGVSQSPSNKVTEKGKDVELRCDPISGHTALYWYRQSLGQGLEFLIYFQGNSAPDKSGLPSDRFSAERTGGSVSTLTIQRTQQEDSAVYLCASSLSQGYGYTFGSGTRLTVV.

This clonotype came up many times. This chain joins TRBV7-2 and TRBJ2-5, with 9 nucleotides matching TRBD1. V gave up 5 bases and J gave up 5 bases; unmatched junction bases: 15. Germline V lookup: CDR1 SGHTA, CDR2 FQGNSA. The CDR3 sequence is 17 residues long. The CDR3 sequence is CASSATRLTGGGETQYF. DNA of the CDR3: TGTGCCAGCAGCGCAACTAGGTTGACAGGGGGAGGGGAGACCCAGTACTTC.

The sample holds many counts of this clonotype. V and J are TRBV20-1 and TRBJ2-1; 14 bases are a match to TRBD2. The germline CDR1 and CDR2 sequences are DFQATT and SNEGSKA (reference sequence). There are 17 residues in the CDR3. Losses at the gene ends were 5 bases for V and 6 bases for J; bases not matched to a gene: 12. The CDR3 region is CSALPGLAGVRGNEQFF. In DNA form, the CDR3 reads TGCAGTGCTCTACCGGGACTAGCGGGAGTAAGGGGCAATGAGCAGTTCTTC.

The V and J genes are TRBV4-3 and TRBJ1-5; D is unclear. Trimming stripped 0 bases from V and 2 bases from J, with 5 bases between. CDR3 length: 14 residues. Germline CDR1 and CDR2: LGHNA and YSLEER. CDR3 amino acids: CASSQDLRNQPQHF. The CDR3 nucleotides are TGCGCCAGCAGCCAAGATCTTCGCAATCAGCCCCAGCATTTT.

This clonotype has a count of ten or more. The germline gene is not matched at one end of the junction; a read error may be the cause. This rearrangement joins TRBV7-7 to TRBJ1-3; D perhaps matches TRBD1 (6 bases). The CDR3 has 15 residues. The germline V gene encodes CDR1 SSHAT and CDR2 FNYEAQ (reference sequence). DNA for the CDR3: TGTGCTAGCAGCCTATCAACAGGGTCTGGAAACACCATATATTTT. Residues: CASSLSTGSGNTIYF.

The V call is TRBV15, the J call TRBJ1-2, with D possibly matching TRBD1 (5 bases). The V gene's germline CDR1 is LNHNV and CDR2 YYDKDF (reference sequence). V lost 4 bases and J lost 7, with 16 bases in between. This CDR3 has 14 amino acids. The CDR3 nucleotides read TGTGCCACCAGCACCTCTCGGGGGGAAGGTGGCTACACCTTC. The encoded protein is CATSTSRGEGGYTF.

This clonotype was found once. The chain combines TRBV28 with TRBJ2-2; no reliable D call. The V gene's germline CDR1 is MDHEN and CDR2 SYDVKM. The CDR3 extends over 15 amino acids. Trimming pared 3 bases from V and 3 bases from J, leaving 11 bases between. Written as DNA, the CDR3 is TGTGCCAGCAGTTTTAGTGATCTCCACACCGGGGAGCTGTTTTTT. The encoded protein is CASSFSDLHTGELFF.

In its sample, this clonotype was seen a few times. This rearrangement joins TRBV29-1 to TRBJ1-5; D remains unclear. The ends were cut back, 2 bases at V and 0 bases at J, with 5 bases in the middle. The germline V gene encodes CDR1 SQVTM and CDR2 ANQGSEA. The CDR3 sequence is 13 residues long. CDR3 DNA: TGCAGCGTTGAAACAAATAGCAATCAGCCCCAGCATTTT. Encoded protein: CSVETNSNQPQHF.

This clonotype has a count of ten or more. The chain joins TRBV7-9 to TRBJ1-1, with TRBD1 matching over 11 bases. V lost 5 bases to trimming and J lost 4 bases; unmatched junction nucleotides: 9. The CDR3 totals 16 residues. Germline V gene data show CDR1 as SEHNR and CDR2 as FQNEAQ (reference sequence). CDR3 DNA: TGTGCCAGCAGCCCAGAAAGCGGGACAGGGGGCACTGAAGCTTTCTTT. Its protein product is CASSPESGTGGTEAFF.

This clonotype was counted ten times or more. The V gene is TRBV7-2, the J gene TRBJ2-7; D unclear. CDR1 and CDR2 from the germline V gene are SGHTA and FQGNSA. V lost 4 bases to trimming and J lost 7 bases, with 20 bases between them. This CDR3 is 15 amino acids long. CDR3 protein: CASSSRTTISEEQYF. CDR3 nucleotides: TGTGCCAGCAGCTCCCGAACCACGATTTCAGAGGAGCAGTACTTC.

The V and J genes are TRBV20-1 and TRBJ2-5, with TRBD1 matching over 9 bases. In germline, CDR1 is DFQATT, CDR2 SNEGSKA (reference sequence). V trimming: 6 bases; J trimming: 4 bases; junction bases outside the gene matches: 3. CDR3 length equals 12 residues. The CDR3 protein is CSADRGGETQYF. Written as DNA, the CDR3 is TGCAGTGCAGACAGGGGGGGAGAGACCCAGTACTTC.

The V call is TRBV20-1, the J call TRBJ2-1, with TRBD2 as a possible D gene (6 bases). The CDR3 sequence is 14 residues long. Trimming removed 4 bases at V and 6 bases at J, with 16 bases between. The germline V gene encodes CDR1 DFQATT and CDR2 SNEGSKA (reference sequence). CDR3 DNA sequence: TGCAGTGCTACAAGACTAGTTCTCTTCAATGAGCAGTTCTTC. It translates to CSATRLVLFNEQFF.

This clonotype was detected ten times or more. CDR3 in amino acids: CASSLDAGGVTGELFF. Here the CDR3 DNA reads TGTGCCAGCAGCTTAGACGCAGGGGGCGTAACCGGGGAGCTGTTTTTT. V gene TRBV7-2 combines with J gene TRBJ2-2; 8 nucleotides agree with TRBD1. Germline lookup yields CDR1 SGHTA and CDR2 FQGNSA. This CDR3 is 16 amino acids long. J gave up 5 bases and V 1 base, and 6 bases lay outside the gene matches.

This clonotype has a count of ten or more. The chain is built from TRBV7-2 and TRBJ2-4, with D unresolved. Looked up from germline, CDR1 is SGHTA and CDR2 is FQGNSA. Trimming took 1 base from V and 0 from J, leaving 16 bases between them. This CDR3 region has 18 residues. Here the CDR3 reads CASSLGFSRALAKNIQYF. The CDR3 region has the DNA TGTGCCAGCAGCTTAGGTTTTAGTAGGGCGCTAGCCAAAAACATTCAGTACTTC.

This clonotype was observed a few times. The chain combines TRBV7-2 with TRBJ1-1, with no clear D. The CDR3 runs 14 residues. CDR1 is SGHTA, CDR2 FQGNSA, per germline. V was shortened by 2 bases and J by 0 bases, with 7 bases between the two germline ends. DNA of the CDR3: TGTGCCAGCAGCTTACGGTGGGTGAACACTGAAGCTTTCTTT. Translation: CASSLRWVNTEAFF.

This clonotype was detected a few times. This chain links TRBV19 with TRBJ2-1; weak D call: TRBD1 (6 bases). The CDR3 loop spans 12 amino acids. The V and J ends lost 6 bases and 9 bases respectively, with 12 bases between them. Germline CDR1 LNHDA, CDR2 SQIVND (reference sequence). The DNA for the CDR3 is TGTGCCAGTAGCCCTACAGGGTTTGAGCAGTTCTTC. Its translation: CASSPTGFEQFF.

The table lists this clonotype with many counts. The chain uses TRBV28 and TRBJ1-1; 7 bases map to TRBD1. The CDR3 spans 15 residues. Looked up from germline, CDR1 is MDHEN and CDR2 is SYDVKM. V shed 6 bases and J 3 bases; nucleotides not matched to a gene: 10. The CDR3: CASREPRGGDTEAFF. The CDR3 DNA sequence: TGTGCCAGCAGAGAGCCCAGGGGGGGGGACACTGAAGCTTTCTTT.

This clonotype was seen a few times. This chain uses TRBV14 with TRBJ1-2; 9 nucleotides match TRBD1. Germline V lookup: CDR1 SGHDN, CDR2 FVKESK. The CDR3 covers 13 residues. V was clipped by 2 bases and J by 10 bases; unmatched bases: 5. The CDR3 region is CASSQPGQGFYTF. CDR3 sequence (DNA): TGTGCCAGCAGCCAACCGGGACAGGGATTCTACACCTTC.

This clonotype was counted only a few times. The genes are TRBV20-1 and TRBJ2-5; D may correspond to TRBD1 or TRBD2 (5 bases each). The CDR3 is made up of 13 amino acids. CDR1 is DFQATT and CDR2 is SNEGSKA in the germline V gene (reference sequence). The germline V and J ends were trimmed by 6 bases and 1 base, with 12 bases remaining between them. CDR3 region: CSAVGPSQETQYF. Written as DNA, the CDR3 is TGCAGTGCGGTGGGACCGTCCCAAGAGACCCAGTACTTC.

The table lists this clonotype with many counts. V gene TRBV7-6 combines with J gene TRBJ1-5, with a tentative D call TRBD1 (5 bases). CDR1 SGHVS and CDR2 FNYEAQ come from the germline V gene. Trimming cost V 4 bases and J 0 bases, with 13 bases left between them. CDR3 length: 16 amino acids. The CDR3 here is CASSSGTLYSNQPQHF. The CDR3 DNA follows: TGTGCCAGCAGCTCCGGGACTTTATATAGCAATCAGCCCCAGCATTTT.

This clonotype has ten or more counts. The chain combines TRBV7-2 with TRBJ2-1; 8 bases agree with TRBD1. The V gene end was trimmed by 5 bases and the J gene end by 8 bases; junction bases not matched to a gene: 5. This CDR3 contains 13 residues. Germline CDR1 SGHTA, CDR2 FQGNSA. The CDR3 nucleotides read TGTGCCAGCAGCCGGACAGGGTTCGATGAGCAGTTCTTC. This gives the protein CASSRTGFDEQFF.

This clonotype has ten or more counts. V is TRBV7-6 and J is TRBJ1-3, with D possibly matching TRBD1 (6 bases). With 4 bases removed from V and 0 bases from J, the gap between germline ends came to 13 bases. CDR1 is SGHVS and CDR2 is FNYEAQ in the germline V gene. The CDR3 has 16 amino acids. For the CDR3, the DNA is TGTGCCAGCAGCTCCCGGGGGACAAGCTCTGGAAACACCATATATTTT. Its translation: CASSSRGTSSGNTIYF.

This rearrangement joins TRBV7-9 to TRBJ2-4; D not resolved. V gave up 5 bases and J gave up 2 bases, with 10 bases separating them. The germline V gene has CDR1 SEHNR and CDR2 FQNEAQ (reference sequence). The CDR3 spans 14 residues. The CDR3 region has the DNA TGTGCCAGCAGCCAGATAGGCTCCAAAAACATTCAGTACTTC. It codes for CASSQIGSKNIQYF.

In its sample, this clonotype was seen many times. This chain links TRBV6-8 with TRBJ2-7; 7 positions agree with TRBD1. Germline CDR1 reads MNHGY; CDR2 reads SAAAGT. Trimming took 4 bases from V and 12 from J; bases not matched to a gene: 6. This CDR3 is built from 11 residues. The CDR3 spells CASSSDRRLYF. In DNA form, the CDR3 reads TGTGCCAGCAGTTCGGACAGGCGGTTGTACTTC.